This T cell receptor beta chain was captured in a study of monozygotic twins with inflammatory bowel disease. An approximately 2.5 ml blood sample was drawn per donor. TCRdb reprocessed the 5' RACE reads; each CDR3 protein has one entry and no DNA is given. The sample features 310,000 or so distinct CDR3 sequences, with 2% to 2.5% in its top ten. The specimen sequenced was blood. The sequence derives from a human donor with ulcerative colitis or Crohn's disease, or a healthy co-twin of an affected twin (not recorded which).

CDR3 in amino acids: CASSLGAPNTEAFF. J is TRBJ1-1 and V is TRBV5-6; TCRdb lists TRBD1, though no DNA is available to test this call. There are 14 residues in the CDR3. Germline-derived CDR1 and CDR2 are SGHDT and YYEEEE.